This T cell receptor (beta chain) originates from a study of blood T cell repertoires in COVID-19. In the study overall: The samples span acute and convalescent COVID-19 from the United States, Italy and Spain.

Original data processing: Amplified reference gene primers provided the basis for estimating nucleated cell counts. Only in-frame clones appear in the TCRdb table, and some are missing; sequencing was by immunoSEQ multiplex PCR. The V and J calls and clone size come from that table; D and trimming were worked out from the DNA. The sample contains around 140,000 clones, 84% of which appear only once. Trimming took 3 bases from V and 5 from J; bases not matched to a gene: 4. Germline assignment: CDR1 LGHDT and CDR2 YNNKEL (reference sequence). The CDR3 consists of 16 residues. The receptor's source is a man aged 55 to 70 with acute or convalescent COVID-19. The sequenced material came from peripheral blood. The chain is built from TRBV3-1 (or the pseudogene TRBV3-2) and TRBJ2-1; 13 bases fit TRBD2. CDR3: CASSQALAGGNNEQFF. The DNA for the CDR3 is TGTGCCAGCAGCCAGGCACTAGCGGGAGGGAACAATGAGCAGTTCTTC.